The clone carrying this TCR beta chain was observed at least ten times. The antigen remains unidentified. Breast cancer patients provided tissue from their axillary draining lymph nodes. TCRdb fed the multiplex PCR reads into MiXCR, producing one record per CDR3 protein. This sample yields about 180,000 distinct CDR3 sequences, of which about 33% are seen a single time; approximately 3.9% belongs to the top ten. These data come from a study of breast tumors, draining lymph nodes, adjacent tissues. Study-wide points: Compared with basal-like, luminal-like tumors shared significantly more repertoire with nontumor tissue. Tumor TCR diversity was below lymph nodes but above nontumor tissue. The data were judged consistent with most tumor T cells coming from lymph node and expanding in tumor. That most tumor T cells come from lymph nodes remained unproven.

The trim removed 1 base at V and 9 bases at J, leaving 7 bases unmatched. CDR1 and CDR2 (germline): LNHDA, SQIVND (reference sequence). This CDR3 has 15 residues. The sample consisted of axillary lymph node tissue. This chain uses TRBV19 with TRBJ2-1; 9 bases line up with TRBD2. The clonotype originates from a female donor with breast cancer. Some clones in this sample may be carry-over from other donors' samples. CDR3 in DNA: TGTGCCAGTAGTATAGGGGGGGGACTAGCAGTTGAGCAGTTCTTC. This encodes CASSIGGGLAVEQFF.